What follows are 22 T cell receptor beta chains derived from one specimen sequenced in a study of Ad26.COV2.S vaccination and SARS-CoV-2 variants. Generated by immunoSEQ multiplex PCR, the TCRdb table keeps only in-frame clones and is missing some. The profile covers roughly 300,000 clones, with around 89% appearing a single time and approximately 5% taken by the ten largest. Specified treatment: 19 received Ad26.COV2.S at low or high dose, single or two shots; about 5 received placebo; per-sample allocation not given. All samples were drawn on day 63, counting from the first vaccine or placebo injection. The sample was peripheral blood, taken in a trial of Ad26.COV2.S vaccine versus placebo. These receptors all come from a person aged 18-65 years who received the Ad26.COV2.S COVID-19 vaccine or a placebo.

The genes are TRBV5-1 and TRBJ2-5; D gene uncertain. The CDR3 consists of 14 residues. V lost 3 bases and J 0 bases, leaving 9 bases between the germline ends. Germline CDR1 is SGHRS and CDR2 is YFSETQ. The DNA for the CDR3 is TGCGCCAGCAGCTCCGGCGCCTACCAAGAGACCCAGTACTTC. Its protein product is CASSSGAYQETQYF.

This clone showed up just once. The rearrangement uses TRBV15 and TRBJ2-3; TRBD1 is a possible D gene (5 bases). CDR1 is LNHNV and CDR2 is YYDKDF in the germline V gene (reference sequence). V was shortened by 3 bases and J by 6 bases, with 10 bases between the two germline ends. CDR3 length equals 13 residues. The CDR3 DNA sequence: TGTGCCACCAGCAGTGCAGGGTTTGATACGCAGTATTTT. This sequence encodes CATSSAGFDTQYF.

This chain links TRBV4-3 with TRBJ2-3, with 11 bases lining up with TRBD2. This CDR3 contains 17 residues. V trimming: 0 bases; J trimming: 6 bases; junction bases outside the gene matches: 8. The germline V gene encodes CDR1 LGHNA and CDR2 YSLEER. This CDR3 reads CASSQDNRASGGDTQYF. The CDR3 DNA reads as TGCGCCAGCAGCCAAGATAATAGGGCTAGCGGGGGGGATACGCAGTATTTT.

The chain joins TRBV4-1 to TRBJ1-2, with 9 bases that match TRBD1. Germline V gives CDR1 MGHRA, CDR2 YSYEKL. The CDR3 extends over 17 amino acids. V dropped 2 bases and J dropped 1; count of bases not matched to a gene: 8. CDR3 nucleotides: TGCGCCAGCAGCCAAAAGATCCCGGGACAGGGTAACTATGGCTACACCTTC. Protein: CASSQKIPGQGNYGYTF.

This clone was seen only a few times. V is TRBV30 and J is TRBJ1-4; D may be TRBD1 (6 bases). The CDR3 has 16 residues. V was trimmed by 5 bases and J by 6 bases, leaving 22 bases between them. Germline-derived CDR1 and CDR2 are GTSNPN and SVGIG (reference sequence). CDR3 nucleotides: TGTGCCTGGTCCCCGGACAGATTTTTTTCAGATGAAAAACTGTTTTTT. The encoded protein is CAWSPDRFFSDEKLFF.

V usage is TRBV30 and J usage is TRBJ2-3, with no clear D. The CDR3 has 16 residues. Germline CDR1 and CDR2: GTSNPN and SVGIG (reference sequence). The ends were cut back, 3 bases at V and 0 bases at J, with 16 bases in the middle. The CDR3 spells CAWSPVGAASTDTQYF. The CDR3, as DNA: TGTGCCTGGAGCCCCGTTGGTGCCGCTAGCACAGATACGCAGTATTTT.

This sequence joins TRBV19 and TRBJ2-3; D is perhaps TRBD1 or TRBD2 (5 bases each). This CDR3 contains 17 residues. Germline V CDR1 and CDR2: LNHDA, SQIVND (reference sequence). Between the trimmed V and J ends, which lost 7 bases and 1 base, there was a span of 21 bases. DNA for the CDR3: TGTGCCAGTACATCGGGACGGATTAAAAACGGCACAGATACGCAGTATTTT. The encoded protein is CASTSGRIKNGTDTQYF.

The chain uses TRBV13 and TRBJ2-1; 8 bases line up with TRBD2. The trim removed 3 bases at V and 0 bases at J, leaving 7 bases unmatched. The CDR3 covers 17 residues. Germline values: CDR1 PRHDT, CDR2 FYEKMQ (reference sequence). CDR3 sequence (DNA): TGTGCCAGCAGCTTTTTCCGGGAGGGGAGCTCCTACAATGAGCAGTTCTTC. Protein: CASSFFREGSSYNEQFF.

A few counts support this clone. CDR3 protein: CASSLIGTGGTEAFF. CDR3 coding DNA: TGTGCCAGCAGCTTAATAGGGACAGGGGGTACTGAAGCTTTCTTT. V is TRBV5-6 and J is TRBJ1-1; 11 nucleotides align to TRBD1. V was pared by 2 bases and J by 5 bases, with 5 bases of the junction left unmatched. From germline, CDR1 is SGHDT and CDR2 YYEEEE. This CDR3 region has 15 residues.

This sequence joins TRBV7-9 and TRBJ2-2; 12 bases align to TRBD2. Germline values: CDR1 SEHNR, CDR2 FQNEAQ (reference sequence). V lost 0 bases and J lost 8; bases outside the gene matches: 10. This CDR3 spans 18 amino acids. CDR3 region: CASSLAEASGRASGELFF. The CDR3 DNA reads as TGTGCCAGCAGCTTAGCGGAGGCTAGCGGGAGGGCCTCAGGGGAGCTGTTTTTT.

The rearrangement links TRBV6-5 to TRBJ2-1, with D possibly being TRBD2 (6 bases). CDR1 MNHEY and CDR2 SVGAGI come from the germline V gene. The CDR3 length is 15 residues. Trimming took 7 bases from V and 4 from J, leaving 17 bases between them. CDR3 residues: CASIGWGEKYNEQFF. In DNA, the CDR3 is TGTGCCAGCATAGGGTGGGGGGAGAAATACAATGAGCAGTTCTTC.

The sample holds a few counts of this clone. This chain connects TRBV4-1 to TRBJ1-1; 7 bases are a match to TRBD1. The junction had 11 bases not matched to a gene; V was cut back by 4 bases and J by 3 bases. Germline V lookup: CDR1 MGHRA, CDR2 YSYEKL. This CDR3 region has 16 residues. As DNA, the CDR3 is TGCGCCAGCAGCCCGACGATTATACAGGGGCACACTGAAGCTTTCTTT. This sequence encodes CASSPTIIQGHTEAFF.

This clone has just a few counts. The rearrangement uses TRBV20-1 and TRBJ2-7; TRBD1 aligns across 7 bases. CDR3 length: 14 amino acids. The J segment lost 2 bases and the V segment lost 3 bases, leaving 7 bases of the junction unmatched. CDR1 DFQATT and CDR2 SNEGSKA come from the germline V gene (reference sequence). The CDR3 sequence: CSASLTGSTYEQYF. The CDR3 coding sequence is TGCAGTGCTAGTTTGACAGGGTCAACCTACGAGCAGTACTTC.

This clone was observed a single time. The chain combines TRBV2 with TRBJ2-2; no clear D gene. The CDR3 extends over 15 amino acids. Germline values: CDR1 SNHLY, CDR2 FYNNEI. The V gene lost 4 bases and the J gene lost 2 bases, with 11 bases spanning the gap. CDR3 in DNA: TGTGCCAGCAGTGCGAGACGGCTCAACACCGGGGAGCTGTTTTTT. It encodes CASSARRLNTGELFF.

V and J are TRBV15 and TRBJ1-1, with TRBD1 as a possible D gene (6 bases). Trimming removed 3 bases from V and 4 bases from J, with 12 bases in between. The germline CDR1 and CDR2 sequences are LNHNV and YYDKDF (reference sequence). The CDR3 sequence is 14 residues long. Here the CDR3 DNA reads TGTGCCACCAGCAGGGGTACAGGGCCCACTGAAGCTTTCTTT. Its translation is CATSRGTGPTEAFF.

The chain recombines TRBV3-1 (or the pseudogene TRBV3-2) with TRBJ1-4, with a weak D call TRBD1 (5 bases). The V gene's germline CDR1 is LGHDT and CDR2 YNNKEL (reference sequence). V shed 3 bases and J shed 8 bases, with 13 bases lying between them. This CDR3 is built from 14 residues. The CDR3 protein is CASSQGRVKEKLFF. The DNA for the CDR3 is TGTGCCAGCAGCCAGGGGCGGGTCAAAGAAAAACTGTTTTTT.

The chain links TRBV2 to TRBJ2-3, with a tentative D call TRBD2 (6 bases). Trimming removed 8 bases from V and 0 bases from J, with 12 bases in between. Germline V gene lookup returns CDR1 SNHLY and CDR2 FYNNEI. The CDR3 is made up of 14 amino acids. CDR3 bases: TGTGCCAGCGGAGGGAGAATTAGCACAGATACGCAGTATTTT. This codes for CASGGRISTDTQYF.

The chain uses TRBV27 and TRBJ2-7; D is ambiguous. This CDR3 comprises 13 residues. Looked up from germline, CDR1 is MNHEY and CDR2 is SMNVEV (reference sequence). Trimming took 0 bases from V and 4 from J, leaving 7 bases between them. The CDR3 coding sequence is TGTGCCAGCAGTTTATCGGTAGGGTACGAGCAGTACTTC. As protein: CASSLSVGYEQYF.

The chain carries TRBV5-1 and TRBJ2-5; D is possibly TRBD1 (6 bases). Germline CDR1 SGHRS, CDR2 YFSETQ. Trimming stripped 4 bases from V and 5 bases from J, with 21 bases between. The CDR3 is 16 residues long. The CDR3 spells CASSATGWGNRETQYF. The CDR3 DNA sequence: TGCGCCAGCAGCGCGACAGGCTGGGGGAATAGGGAGACCCAGTACTTC.

The V call is TRBV7-2, the J call TRBJ2-2, with D possibly matching TRBD1 (5 bases). This CDR3 has 15 residues. Germline values: CDR1 SGHTA, CDR2 FQGNSA. V lost 2 bases to trimming and J lost 5 bases, with 12 bases between them. The CDR3 here is CASSLIGRDTGELFF. The CDR3 bases are TGTGCCAGCAGCTTAATTGGCAGGGATACCGGGGAGCTGTTTTTT.

This clone was found once. The chain is built from TRBV5-4 and TRBJ1-1; a weak D match, TRBD1 (5 bases). CDR3 length equals 14 residues. Per germline, CDR1 SGHNT and CDR2 YYREEE (reference sequence). V lost 4 bases, J lost 1 base, and 11 bases lay in between. CDR3 sequence: CASSQGPANTEAFF. The CDR3 DNA reads as TGTGCCAGCAGCCAGGGACCAGCGAACACTGAAGCTTTCTTT.

The rearrangement uses TRBV6-6 and TRBJ1-3; 7 nucleotides agree with TRBD1. CDR1 is MNHNY, CDR2 SVGAGI, per germline (reference sequence). V lost 4 bases and J lost 2; bases outside the gene matches: 2. This CDR3 is 14 amino acids long. The CDR3 loop is CASSFDRAGNTIYF. The DNA for the CDR3 is TGTGCCAGCAGTTTCGACAGGGCTGGAAACACCATATATTTT.